The 18 T cell receptor beta chains reported below all come from one sample, sequenced in a study of blood T cell repertoires in COVID-19. Only in-frame clones appear in the TCRdb table, and some are missing; sequencing was by immunoSEQ multiplex PCR. The profile shows under 95,000 clones, roughly nine tenths of them singletons. Sequenced sample: peripheral blood. These receptors all stem from a man older than 75 in a cohort sampled during active COVID-19.

The chain is built from TRBV29-1 and TRBJ1-1; TRBD1 agrees at 8 bases. The germline V gene has CDR1 SQVTM and CDR2 ANQGSEA. The CDR3 totals 13 residues. V shed 6 bases and J 1 base; nucleotides not matched to a gene: 4. The CDR3 is CSVWTGPNTEAFF. In nucleotides, the CDR3 is TGCAGCGTATGGACAGGGCCGAACACTGAAGCTTTCTTT.

The V gene is TRBV7-6, the J gene TRBJ1-5, with D maybe TRBD1 (5 bases). The CDR3 is made up of 13 amino acids. Trimming took 0 bases from V and 8 from J, leaving 8 bases between them. Germline V gene lookup returns CDR1 SGHVS and CDR2 FNYEAQ. The DNA for the CDR3 is TGTGCCAGCAGCTTAGCGGAAGGGGAGCCCCAGCATTTT. This encodes CASSLAEGEPQHF. The full variable domain, with the rest looked up from reference TRBV7-6 and TRBJ1-5, is GAGVSQSPRYKVTKRGQDVALRCDPISGHVSLYWYRQALGQGPEFLTYFNYEAQQDKSGLPNDRFSAERPEGSISTLTIQRTEQRDSAMYRCASSLAEGEPQHFGDGTRLSIL.

The count of this clone is one. The chain combines TRBV2 with TRBJ2-5; 8 nucleotides line up with TRBD2. The germline CDR1 and CDR2 sequences are SNHLY and FYNNEI. V gave up 11 bases and J gave up 5 bases; unmatched junction bases: 19. This CDR3 has 16 amino acids. DNA of the CDR3: TGTGCCGGGGAACCGGGACTAGGGCCAGGTGGCGAGACCCAGTACTTC. Translated: CAGEPGLGPGGETQYF. Together with reference TRBV2 and TRBJ2-5, the CDR3 gives the full variable domain: EPEVTQTPSHQVTQMGQEVILRCVPISNHLYFYWYRQILGQKVEFLVSFYNNEISEKSEIFDDQFSVERPDGSNFTLKIRSTKLEDSAMYFCAGEPGLGPGGETQYFGPGTRLLVL.

The genes are TRBV6-2 or TRBV6-3 and TRBJ2-1; 8 bases map to TRBD2. CDR1 MNHEY and CDR2 SVGEGT come from the germline V gene. Trimming at V came to 3 bases and at J to 7 bases, leaving 8 bases not matched to a gene. The CDR3 length is 15 residues. The CDR3 nucleotides are TGTGCCAGCAGTTATCCCGGGGGGGCCGTGAATGAGCAGTTCTTC. Its protein product is CASSYPGGAVNEQFF.

This chain links TRBV5-4 with TRBJ1-2, with D perhaps TRBD1 (6 bases). Trimming cost V 4 bases and J 2 bases, with 15 bases left between them. The germline V gene encodes CDR1 SGHNT and CDR2 YYREEE (reference sequence). The CDR3 loop spans 15 amino acids. This CDR3 reads CASSPKPDSNYGYTF. The CDR3 nucleotides are TGTGCCAGCAGCCCGAAACCGGACAGCAACTATGGCTACACCTTC.

The chain is built from TRBV5-4 and TRBJ1-2; 11 bases map to TRBD1. The CDR3 has 15 residues. The germline V gene encodes CDR1 SGHNT and CDR2 YYREEE (reference sequence). Germline trimming cut 0 bases from V and 7 bases from J; bases unmatched to any gene: 5. CDR3 nucleotides: TGTGCCAGCAGCTTGGCGGACAGGGGGCAAAGTGGCTACACCTTC. Translation: CASSLADRGQSGYTF.

This rearrangement joins TRBV2 to TRBJ2-1; 8 nucleotides line up with TRBD2. The V segment lost 4 bases and the J segment 9 bases; nucleotides outside the gene matches: 8. Germline assignment: CDR1 SNHLY and CDR2 FYNNEI. The CDR3 covers 14 residues. The CDR3 DNA is TGTGCCAGCAGTGCTATCGGGGGGGCAGGTGAGCAGTTCTTC. It yields the protein CASSAIGGAGEQFF.

This clone was counted once. The CDR3 spells CASSQVTGEQPQHF. Written as DNA, the CDR3 is TGCGCCAGCAGCCAAGTAACAGGGGAACAGCCCCAGCATTTT. The chain carries TRBV4-3 and TRBJ1-5, with 7 bases fitting TRBD1. The CDR3 extends over 14 amino acids. Germline V gene sequence: CDR1 LGHNA, CDR2 YSLEER. The V and J ends lost 1 base and 7 bases, in that order; junction bases with no gene match: 4.

This clone was seen a few times. This chain uses TRBV6-6 with TRBJ1-1; no clear D. From germline, CDR1 is MNHNY and CDR2 SVGAGI (reference sequence). V was clipped by 5 bases and J by 6 bases, with 10 bases between them. The CDR3 is 12 amino acids. The DNA of the CDR3 is TGTGCCAGCAGTAACCAAGAGTCTGAAGCTTTCTTT. Encoded protein: CASSNQESEAFF.

This chain uses TRBV23-1 with TRBJ2-5; 11 nucleotides match TRBD2. TRBV23-1 is identified as an open reading frame with a role that is uncertain. The CDR3 runs to 17 residues. Losses at the gene ends were 3 bases for V and 7 bases for J; bases not matched to a gene: 13. Here the CDR3 DNA reads TGCGCCAGCAGTCACCTTCTCTTCTCTAGCGGGGGGTGGACCCAGTACTTC. Translating it yields CASSHLLFSSGGWTQYF.

The chain's CDR3 is CASSLSLETQYF. In nucleotides, the CDR3 is TGTGCCAGCAGCTTATCTTTGGAGACCCAGTACTTC. This chain joins TRBV7-2 and TRBJ2-5; D remains unclear. V was trimmed by 2 bases and J by 5 bases, leaving 6 bases between them. The CDR3 consists of 12 residues. Germline V CDR1 and CDR2: SGHTA, FQGNSA.

The J gene is TRBJ1-6, the V gene TRBV5-1; possible D gene TRBD1, 5 bases. Germline-derived CDR1 and CDR2 are SGHRS and YFSETQ. This CDR3 contains 16 residues. Trimming left V 3 bases short and J 6 bases short, with 16 bases between. The CDR3 protein is CASSYTSGLANSPLHF. As DNA, the CDR3 is TGCGCCAGCAGCTACACTTCAGGGCTCGCTAATTCACCCCTCCACTTT.

J is TRBJ2-5 and V is TRBV19; 7 bases align to TRBD2. The CDR3 sequence is 14 residues long. Trimming at V came to 4 bases and at J to 4 bases, leaving 6 bases not matched to a gene. CDR1 is LNHDA and CDR2 is SQIVND in the germline V gene (reference sequence). CDR3 amino acids: CASSRTGRRETQYF. The CDR3 DNA sequence: TGTGCCAGTAGTAGAACCGGGAGGAGAGAGACCCAGTACTTC.

The gene calls are TRBV7-9 and TRBJ2-3, with D hard to call. The germline gives CDR1 SEHNR, CDR2 FQNEAQ (reference sequence). This CDR3 comprises 13 residues. The V and J ends lost 4 bases and 9 bases respectively, with 14 bases between them. CDR3 nucleotide sequence: TGTGCCAGCAGCTCCTACAGACCTGGGACGCAGTATTTT. Encoded protein: CASSSYRPGTQYF.

This clone was seen only once. This sequence joins TRBV29-1 and TRBJ2-3, with D tentatively TRBD1 (6 bases). V was pared by 4 bases and J by 6 bases, with 11 bases between. Germline V gene lookup returns CDR1 SQVTM and CDR2 ANQGSEA. The CDR3 loop spans 12 amino acids. CDR3 nucleotide sequence: TGCAGCGTTGCAACAGGGCGTGATACGCAGTATTTT. It yields the protein CSVATGRDTQYF.

The rearrangement links TRBV3-1 (or the pseudogene TRBV3-2) to TRBJ1-6; weak D call: TRBD1 (6 bases). The germline V and J ends were trimmed by 4 bases and 9 bases, with 16 bases remaining between them. The CDR3 contains 15 residues. Germline CDR1 is LGHDT and CDR2 is YNNKEL (reference sequence). The chain's CDR3 is CASSLGAGNGSPLHF. The DNA for the CDR3 is TGTGCCAGCAGCCTGGGGGCAGGGAATGGTTCACCCCTCCACTTT.

The rearrangement links TRBV11-2 to TRBJ2-1; D is perhaps TRBD1 (5 bases). V was clipped by 2 bases and J by 2 bases, with 7 bases between them. CDR3 length: 14 amino acids. Germline loops: CDR1 SGHAT, CDR2 FQNNGV. CDR3: CASSLKGPYNEQFF. The CDR3 region has the DNA TGTGCCAGCAGCTTAAAGGGGCCCTACAATGAGCAGTTCTTC.

The chain uses TRBV18 and TRBJ2-3, with 11 bases that match TRBD2. CDR3 length equals 15 residues. The germline V gene has CDR1 KGHSH and CDR2 LQKENI. Trimming removed 5 bases from V and 3 bases from J; junction bases left unmatched: 4. The DNA for the CDR3 is TGTGCCAGCTCAGCTAGCGGGGGGCTTACAGATACGCAGTATTTT. Encoded protein: CASSASGGLTDTQYF.